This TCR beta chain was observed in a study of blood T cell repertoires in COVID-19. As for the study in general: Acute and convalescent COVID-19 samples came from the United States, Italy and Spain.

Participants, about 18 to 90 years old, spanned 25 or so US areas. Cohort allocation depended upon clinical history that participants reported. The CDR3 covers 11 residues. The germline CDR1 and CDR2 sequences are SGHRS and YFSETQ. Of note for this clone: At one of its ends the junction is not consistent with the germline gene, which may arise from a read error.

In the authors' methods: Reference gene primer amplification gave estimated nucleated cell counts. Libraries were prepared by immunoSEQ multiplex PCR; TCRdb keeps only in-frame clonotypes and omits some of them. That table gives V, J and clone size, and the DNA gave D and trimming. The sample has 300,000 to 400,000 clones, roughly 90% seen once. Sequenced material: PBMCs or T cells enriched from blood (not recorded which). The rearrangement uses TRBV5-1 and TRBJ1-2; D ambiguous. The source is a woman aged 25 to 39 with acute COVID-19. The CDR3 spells CSTQINYGYTF. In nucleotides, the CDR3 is TGTTCCACCCAGATAAACTATGGCTACACCTTC.